These 27 T cell receptor beta chains were sequenced from one sample in a study of beta chain features in type 1 diabetes. General study points: Among patients with Type 1 diabetes, TCRB CDR3s were moderately but significantly shorter in every one of the four CD4+ subsets.

Antigens of these TCRs are unknown. The authors reverse transcribed all of the isolated RNA, so sequencing captured expressed TCRB transcripts. Some clones are missing from TCRdb's copy, which holds only in-frame ones; the method was immunoSEQ multiplex PCR. The data contain 150,000 to 200,000 clones, 9% to 10% of them singletons. The sample was central memory CD4+ T cells from blood. These receptors were taken from a woman aged 30 to 39 with type 1 diabetes.

This clone was seen a handful of times. The J gene is TRBJ2-3, the V gene TRBV18; D gene unclear. The CDR3 length is 13 residues. The ends were cut back, 3 bases at V and 0 bases at J, with 4 bases in the middle. Per the germline V gene, CDR1 is KGHSH and CDR2 is LQKENI. The CDR3 nucleotides are TGTGCCAGCTCACCCCCTAGCACAGATACGCAGTATTTT. Translating it yields CASSPPSTDTQYF.

The chain links TRBV5-1 to TRBJ2-1, with D maybe TRBD1 (5 bases). The CDR3 runs to 15 residues. CDR1 is SGHRS and CDR2 is YFSETQ in the germline V gene. The V gene lost 0 bases and the J gene lost 8 bases, with 15 bases spanning the gap. The CDR3 nucleotides are TGCGCCAGCAGCTTGGTGCAGGGAAGGTCGTATGAGCAGTTCTTC. Its protein product is CASSLVQGRSYEQFF.

This clone was counted only a few times. J is TRBJ1-2 and V is TRBV5-1, with D unresolved. Germline CDR1 is SGHRS and CDR2 is YFSETQ. Trimming took 0 bases from V and 2 from J, leaving 5 bases between them. The CDR3 is 13 amino acids. The CDR3 loop reads CASSLEPNYGYTF. CDR3 DNA sequence: TGCGCCAGCAGCTTGGAGCCAAACTATGGCTACACCTTC.

This clone was counted between two and nine times. The chain uses TRBV18 and TRBJ1-1; D gene uncertain. The CDR3 contains 14 residues. CDR1 is KGHSH and CDR2 is LQKENI in the germline V gene. Between the trimmed V and J ends, which lost 10 bases and 3 bases, there was a span of 18 bases. CDR3: CATALGGGYTEAFF. The CDR3 coding sequence is TGTGCCACCGCACTTGGAGGCGGTTACACTGAAGCTTTCTTT.

This clone was seen repeatedly, ten times or more. This specimen includes other DNA sequences encoding the same CDR3. The chain joins TRBV5-6 to TRBJ2-6, with D possibly being TRBD2 (5 bases). V was shortened by 0 bases and J by 2 bases, with 6 bases between the two germline ends. The CDR3 contains 15 residues. CDR1 and CDR2 from the germline V gene are SGHDT and YYEEEE. In DNA form, the CDR3 reads TGTGCCAGCAGCTTGGGAGGGACTGGGGCCAACGTCCTGACTTTC. It codes for CASSLGGTGANVLTF.

This clone was seen a few times. The chain has TRBV29-1 and TRBJ1-5; D is unresolved. Germline values: CDR1 SQVTM, CDR2 ANQGSEA. Trimming left V 4 bases short and J 0 bases short, with 7 bases between. The CDR3 loop spans 13 amino acids. The CDR3 DNA sequence: TGCAGCGTTGCCCAGAATAGCAATCAGCCCCAGCATTTT. Translated, it gives CSVAQNSNQPQHF.

This chain uses TRBV9 with TRBJ2-7, with TRBD1 as a possible D gene (5 bases). This CDR3 contains 15 residues. Germline CDR1 SGDLS, CDR2 YYNGEE. V lost 4 bases and J 3 bases, leaving 17 bases between the germline ends. The CDR3 region has the DNA TGTGCCAGCAGCCCACAAACAGGAGCCTACTACGAGCAGTACTTC. Protein product: CASSPQTGAYYEQYF.

This clone was counted between two and nine times. This sequence joins TRBV29-1 and TRBJ1-2, with TRBD1 matching 7 bases. There are 13 residues in the CDR3. Trimming took 5 bases from V and 3 from J; bases not matched to a gene: 6. Germline lookup yields CDR1 SQVTM and CDR2 ANQGSEA. CDR3 loop: CSVKTGTDYGYTF. The CDR3 coding sequence is TGCAGCGTTAAGACCGGGACAGACTATGGCTACACCTTC.

The chain recombines TRBV11-2 with TRBJ2-1, with 7 bases lining up with TRBD2. Trimming cost V 7 bases and J 2 bases; bases outside gene matches: 8. Per germline, CDR1 SGHAT and CDR2 FQNNGV. The CDR3 is made up of 15 amino acids. CDR3: CASNAGVEAYNEQFF. CDR3 nucleotide sequence: TGTGCCAGCAACGCGGGAGTAGAGGCCTACAATGAGCAGTTCTTC.

The J gene is TRBJ2-1, the V gene TRBV29-1, with TRBD2 matching over 16 bases. Unmatched junction bases numbered 8, after V lost 6 bases and J lost 9 bases. Per germline, CDR1 SQVTM and CDR2 ANQGSEA. This CDR3 comprises 15 residues. CDR3 bases: TGCAGCGTCTCCGGGACTAGCGGGAGGGCGGTTGAGCAGTTCTTC. This gives the protein CSVSGTSGRAVEQFF.

This clone showed up just a few times. The gene calls are TRBV9 and TRBJ2-2; TRBD1 agrees at 8 bases. With V trimmed by 3 bases and J by 6 bases, 10 bases remained unmatched. This CDR3 spans 16 amino acids. CDR1 and CDR2 (germline): SGDLS, YYNGEE. DNA for the CDR3: TGTGCCAGCAGCGGCCAGGGGGCAAGCGTTGCCGGGGAGCTGTTTTTT. As protein: CASSGQGASVAGELFF.

V is TRBV25-1 and J is TRBJ2-5; 8 nucleotides agree with TRBD1. Germline trimming cut 3 bases from V and 1 base from J; bases unmatched to any gene: 4. Per the germline V gene, CDR1 is MGHDK and CDR2 is SYGVNS. The CDR3 consists of 15 residues. The CDR3 loop reads CASSEGQAPQETQYF. The CDR3 nucleotides read TGTGCCAGCAGTGAGGGACAGGCACCCCAAGAGACCCAGTACTTC.

This clone was observed at least ten times. The chain combines TRBV9 with TRBJ2-1; 7 bases match TRBD2. Germline V gene lookup returns CDR1 SGDLS and CDR2 YYNGEE. The CDR3 sequence is 16 residues long. Trimming took 0 bases from V and 2 from J; bases not matched to a gene: 5. Here the CDR3 DNA reads TGTGCCAGCAGCGTAGAGGCTAGCGGAACCTACAATGAGCAGTTCTTC. Translating gives CASSVEASGTYNEQFF.

A few counts support this clone. The J gene is TRBJ1-2, the V gene TRBV6-5, with D possibly matching TRBD1 (6 bases). From germline, CDR1 is MNHEY and CDR2 SVGAGI. Trimming left V 4 bases short and J 8 bases short, with 14 bases between. The CDR3 is 13 residues long. The DNA for the CDR3 is TGTGCCAGCAGTTGGGACATCCTCGGGGGCTACACCTTC. The encoded protein is CASSWDILGGYTF.

The chain employs TRBV28 and TRBJ2-3; 9 nucleotides align to TRBD2. CDR3 length: 14 residues. Unmatched junction bases numbered 6, after V lost 5 bases and J lost 6 bases. Germline CDR1 MDHEN, CDR2 SYDVKM. The CDR3 is CASSLGTSFDTQYF. As DNA, the CDR3 is TGTGCCAGCAGTCTCGGGACTAGCTTCGATACGCAGTATTTT.

The J gene is TRBJ2-1, the V gene TRBV9, with 7 bases aligning to TRBD2. Trimming removed 2 bases from V and 7 bases from J; junction bases left unmatched: 9. The germline CDR1 and CDR2 sequences are SGDLS and YYNGEE. This CDR3 has 15 amino acids. CDR3 in DNA: TGTGCCAGCAGCGTTCGGGGGGAAAGATGGAATGAGCAGTTCTTC. It yields the protein CASSVRGERWNEQFF.

CDR3 nucleotide sequence: TGTGCCAGCAGCCGACGGGGGAATGAGCAGTTCTTC. It codes for CASSRRGNEQFF. The rearrangement joins TRBV7-6 to TRBJ2-1; a possible D gene is TRBD2 (6 bases). The V end was cut by 5 bases, the J end by 7 bases, with 9 bases between. Per germline, CDR1 SGHVS and CDR2 FNYEAQ. This CDR3 region has 12 residues.

This clone has a handful of counts. The V call is TRBV14, the J call TRBJ2-1, with D hard to call. Germline V CDR1 and CDR2: SGHDN, FVKESK. There are 15 residues in the CDR3. Trimming removed 4 bases at V and 0 bases at J, with 10 bases between. CDR3 sequence (DNA): TGTGCCAGCAGCCCGTACTCGAGCTCCTACAATGAGCAGTTCTTC. Its protein product is CASSPYSSSYNEQFF.

This clone was seen only a few times. This chain uses TRBV5-1 with TRBJ1-2; TRBD1 aligns across 9 bases. V was clipped by 3 bases and J by 8 bases; unmatched bases: 8. CDR3 length: 14 residues. In germline, CDR1 is SGHRS, CDR2 YFSETQ. CDR3 amino acids: CASSSGQGLSGYTF. As DNA, the CDR3 is TGCGCCAGCAGCTCTGGACAGGGGCTCTCCGGCTACACCTTC.

The rearrangement links TRBV7-3 to TRBJ2-7; TRBD1 matches 10 bases. The CDR3 extends over 15 amino acids. In germline, CDR1 is SGHTA, CDR2 FQGTGA. V was pared by 3 bases and J by 1 base, with 3 bases of the junction left unmatched. The CDR3 reads CASSFGQGESYEQYF. The CDR3 bases are TGTGCCAGCAGCTTCGGACAGGGGGAATCCTACGAGCAGTACTTC.

The rearrangement joins TRBV5-6 to TRBJ1-4, with D uncertain. CDR3 length equals 16 residues. CDR1 and CDR2 from the germline V gene are SGHDT and YYEEEE. V was cut by 4 bases and J by 0 bases, with 13 bases left in between. The CDR3 protein is CASSAERGATNEKLFF. The DNA of the CDR3 is TGTGCCAGCAGCGCCGAGCGGGGTGCAACTAATGAAAAACTGTTTTTT.

This clone was counted only a few times. The V and J genes are TRBV10-3 and TRBJ2-1, with 10 bases that match TRBD2. This CDR3 comprises 17 residues. Trimming at V came to 2 bases and at J to 3 bases, leaving 7 bases not matched to a gene. Germline V lookup: CDR1 ENHRY, CDR2 SYGVKD. The CDR3, as DNA: TGTGCCATCAGTGAGGGGCCTAGCGGGAGTTTCTACAATGAGCAGTTCTTC. As protein: CAISEGPSGSFYNEQFF.

The V call is TRBV6-6, the J call TRBJ1-2; 9 nucleotides align to TRBD1. This CDR3 region has 13 residues. CDR1 is MNHNY and CDR2 is SVGAGI in the germline V gene (reference sequence). V lost 5 bases to trimming and J lost 9 bases; unmatched junction nucleotides: 7. The CDR3, as DNA: TGTGCCAGCAGTCGTACGGGACAGGGAAGCTACACCTTC. This sequence encodes CASSRTGQGSYTF.

This clone came up a few times. The chain couples TRBV7-2 to TRBJ2-7; 8 bases are a match to TRBD2. From germline, CDR1 is SGHTA and CDR2 FQGNSA. This CDR3 is built from 15 residues. The junction had 7 bases not matched to a gene; V was cut back by 5 bases and J by 1 base. CDR3 region: CASSPQVAGSYEQYF. CDR3 DNA sequence: TGTGCCAGCAGCCCACAGGTAGCGGGGTCCTACGAGCAGTACTTC. Based on the CDR3 plus reference TRBV7-2 and TRBJ2-7, the full variable domain is GAGVSQSPSNKVTEKGKDVELRCDPISGHTALYWYRQSLGQGLEFLIYFQGNSAPDKSGLPSDRFSAERTGGSVSTLTIQRTQQEDSAVYLCASSPQVAGSYEQYFGPGTRLTVT.

The V gene is TRBV30, the J gene TRBJ2-3, with TRBD2 identical over 10 bases. The ends lost 2 bases at V and 3 bases at J; junction bases unmatched: 5. CDR3 length equals 15 residues. Germline assignment: CDR1 GTSNPN and CDR2 SVGIG (reference sequence). The CDR3 coding sequence is TGTGCCTGGAGTTTAGCGGGAGGTCGGACAGATACGCAGTATTTT. Translating it yields CAWSLAGGRTDTQYF.

The chain links TRBV9 to TRBJ2-7; D gene uncertain. This CDR3 has 12 residues. The germline V gene encodes CDR1 SGDLS and CDR2 YYNGEE. V lost 3 bases and J 8 bases, leaving 12 bases between the germline ends. The CDR3 sequence is CASSATPVKQYF. CDR3 nucleotides: TGTGCCAGCAGCGCCACTCCTGTCAAGCAGTACTTC.

This chain connects TRBV7-3 to TRBJ1-1; weak D call: TRBD1 (5 bases). Trimming took 0 bases from V and 4 from J, leaving 9 bases between them. This CDR3 is 14 amino acids long. The germline gives CDR1 SGHTA, CDR2 FQGTGA. In DNA, the CDR3 is TGTGCCAGCAGCTTAACGAGCGGGACCACTGAAGCTTTCTTT. As protein: CASSLTSGTTEAFF.